This T cell receptor (beta chain) was sequenced in a study of shared clonotypes between healthy human individuals. Study-level background: Used for every donor were three CD4 naive, three CD4 memory, two CD8 naive and one CD8 memory plate. Study conclusions and caveats: In several donors, around 5% of naive CD4 clonotypes appeared in common.

Of note for this clone: Its target is not known.

Original data processing: With immunoSEQ giving junction-only sequences and no quality scores, filtering differed. Profiling relied on immunoSEQ multiplex PCR, and the TCRdb table lists in-frame clones only, not all of them. Clone size and the V and J calls come from that table; the DNA yielded D and trimming. Of fewer than 2.5 million clones listed, approximately 93% are singletons. The germline gives CDR1 SGHNT, CDR2 YYREEE (reference sequence). The length of the CDR3 is 18 residues. Germline trimming cut 4 bases from V and 0 bases from J; bases unmatched to any gene: 7. The source is a man between 18 and 35 years old in good health. Some clones in this sample may be carry-over from other donors' samples. The chain uses TRBV5-4 and TRBJ2-2; 12 bases are shared with TRBD2. Sequenced material: naive CD4+ T cells from PBMCs. Subset: CD45RA+ positively selected. CDR3 coding DNA: TGTGCCAGCAGCCCCGGACTAGCGGGGCGCGCGAACACCGGGGAGCTGTTTTTT. This sequence encodes CASSPGLAGRANTGELFF.